Listed here is a single T cell receptor beta chain. Its specificity is not known. This sample is part of a study of cytomegalovirus exposure and HLA in healthy donors. Study details: A data release that came early held around 85 million unique TCRs from HLA-typed donors.

Vbeta (60) and Jbeta (13) primers were used in the PCR. Using immunoSEQ multiplex PCR, the repertoire was profiled, and TCRdb retains in-frame clones only, with some absent. This sample's table reports under 200,000 clones. CDR3 length: 16 residues. Findings of the study overall: Rare sequences made up most TCRs, while some public TCRs were found in many donors. Later, an analysis found that common viral pathogens appeared to be linked with several of the most significant clusters. Being indistinguishable, some V segments were excluded, TRBV6-2 and TRBV6-3 among them.

Sequenced sample: PBMCs. This sequence was found in a man aged 25 to 40 in good health and CMV-seronegative. The chain links TRBV21-1 to TRBJ1-5. TRBV21-1 is marked as a pseudogene. The CDR3 sequence: CASSSSPRGEGQPQHF. The CDR3 DNA reads TGTGCCAGCAGCTCCAGTCCCCGGGGAGAGGGTCAGCCCCAGCATTTT.